The TCR beta chain described here comes from a study of control samples from healthy donors and cancer patients. Profiling relied on immunoSEQ multiplex PCR, and the TCRdb table lists in-frame clones only, not all of them. The repertoire has roughly 80,000 clones, roughly 90% of them found once; the top ten carry under 2.5%. V lost 5 bases and J lost 3; bases outside the gene matches: 2. This CDR3 comprises 15 residues. Germline CDR1 KGHSH, CDR2 LQKENI. V usage is TRBV18 and J usage is TRBJ2-2; 11 nucleotides agree with TRBD2. This clonotype originated in a woman in her sixties with head and neck cancer. Input material: PBMCs. The CDR3 sequence: CASSGLAGDTGELFF. CDR3 nucleotides: TGTGCCAGCTCAGGACTAGCGGGCGACACCGGGGAGCTGTTTTTT.